Listed below are T cell receptor beta chains from one sample, sequenced in a study of T-cell reconstitution after alpha-beta-depleted transplantation in children. TCRdb called the PCR reads again in MiXCR, with one record for every CDR3 protein. The data contain about 610,000 distinct CDR3 sequences, over 9.5% of them singletons. Sequencing was performed on PBMCs from the stem cell graft donor, taken from the stem cell graft. The receptors shown here come from a human donor who donated a stem cell graft to a child with acute myeloid leukemia. CDR3s include the opening cysteine and the closing phenylalanine or tryptophan. A D gene is named only where the DNA matches it firmly. Not every row has a clone size; where given, it reads once, few, many or a size class.

>.|TRBD1|TRBV27|TRBJ1-1
CASSGPGQSNTEAFF
TGTGCCAGCAGCGGACCGGGACAGTCGAACACTGAAGCTTTCTTT
>few|TRBD2|TRBV7-8|TRBJ2-7
CASSSAPGAGGRYEQYF
TGTGCCAGCAGCTCCGCACCCGGGGCGGGAGGGCGTTACGAGCAGTACTTC
>.|TRBD1|TRBV10-3|TRBJ2-7
CAISDPRKGATYEQYF
TGTGCCATCAGTGATCCCCGGAAGGGGGCCACCTACGAGCAGTACTTC
>.|.|TRBV20-1|TRBJ1-4
CSVFSANEKLFF
TGCAGTGTATTTTCGGCTAATGAAAAACTGTTTTTT
>few|TRBD2|TRBV29-1|TRBJ2-2
CSVTGMIGGSRSTGELFF
TGCAGCGTCACTGGAATGATCGGCGGGAGTCGCAGCACCGGGGAGCTGTTTTTT
>many|.|TRBV12-3/TRBV12-4|TRBJ2-5
CASRYGSQETQYF
TGTGCCAGCAGGTACGGGAGCCAAGAGACCCAGTACTTC
>many|.|TRBV6-2/TRBV6-3|TRBJ1-1
CASSYGGYTEAFF
TGTGCCAGCAGTTACGGCGGGTACACTGAAGCTTTCTTT
>.|.|TRBV7-9|TRBJ1-1
CASSPGSYTEAFF
TGTGCCAGCAGCCCCGGATCTTACACTGAAGCTTTCTTT
>.|TRBD1|TRBV10-3|TRBJ2-7
CAIRTGGADFAEQYF
TGTGCCATCAGGACAGGGGGCGCGGACTTCGCCGAGCAGTACTTC
>few|.|TRBV6-1|TRBJ2-1
CASRPSRAGQQFF
TGTGCCAGCAGACCTTCGAGGGCGGGGCAGCAGTTCTTC
>many|.|TRBV7-9|TRBJ1-1
CASSLGEWNTEAFF
TGTGCCAGCAGCTTGGGGGAATGGAACACTGAAGCTTTCTTT
>few|.|TRBV6-5|TRBJ2-5
CASSYMGAQYF
TGTGCCAGCAGTTACATGGGCGCCCAGTACTTC
>many|TRBD2|TRBV20-1|TRBJ2-3
CSAETSGRFGDTQYF
TGCAGTGCTGAGACTAGCGGGAGATTTGGAGATACGCAGTATTTT
>many|TRBD2|TRBV12-3/TRBV12-4|TRBJ2-2
CASTGLAGTGELFF
TGTGCCAGCACCGGACTAGCGGGGACCGGGGAGCTGTTTTTT
>many|TRBD2|TRBV20-1|TRBJ2-2
CSAGTSGAGELFF
TGCAGTGCTGGGACTAGCGGTGCCGGGGAGCTGTTTTTT
>many|.|TRBV5-6|TRBJ2-3
CASSSQGSDTQYF
TGTGCCAGCAGCTCCCAGGGGTCGGATACGCAGTATTTT
>many|.|TRBV7-2|TRBJ1-4
CASSLLGRTNEKLFF
TGTGCCAGCAGCTTATTGGGGAGAACTAATGAAAAACTGTTTTTT
>.|.|TRBV5-1|TRBJ2-3
CASSLAAFSKPDTQYF
TGCGCCAGCAGCTTGGCCGCCTTTAGCAAGCCCGATACGCAGTATTTT
>.|TRBD2|TRBV4-3|TRBJ2-3
CASSQGPAGTSFADTQYF
TGCGCCAGCAGCCAAGGCCCTGCCGGGACTAGCTTCGCAGATACGCAGTATTTT
>few|.|TRBV20-1|TRBJ1-3
CSARQADSGNTIYF
TGCAGTGCTAGGCAGGCAGACTCTGGAAACACCATATATTTT
>many|TRBD1|TRBV5-1|TRBJ2-3
CASSGQGGTDTQYF
TGCGCCAGCAGCGGACAGGGTGGCACAGATACGCAGTATTTT
>.|.|TRBV5-1|TRBJ2-7
CASSPQSGSYEQYF
TGCGCCAGCAGCCCTCAGAGCGGCAGCTACGAGCAGTACTTC
>few|TRBD2|TRBV5-1|TRBJ2-1
CASSLAGGSTYNEQFF
TGCGCCAGCAGCTTGGCCGGCGGGAGTACCTACAATGAGCAGTTCTTC
>few|TRBD2|TRBV27|TRBJ2-1
CASSLSIRGRAHNEQFF
TGTGCCAGCAGTTTATCGATACGCGGGAGGGCCCACAATGAGCAGTTCTTC
>.|TRBD2|TRBV20-1|TRBJ2-7
CSARSLAGGFGEQYF
TGCAGTGCTAGGAGTCTAGCGGGAGGGTTCGGGGAGCAGTACTTC
>.|TRBD2|TRBV7-2|TRBJ2-3
CASIPSGRTDTQYF
TGTGCCAGCATCCCTAGCGGGAGAACAGATACGCAGTATTTT
>few|.|TRBV6-1|TRBJ1-2
CASSEESGRQPRYGYTF
TGTGCCAGCAGTGAAGAATCGGGGAGACAGCCCCGGTATGGCTACACCTTC
>few|.|TRBV30|TRBJ2-3
CAWSGAEGDTQYF
TGTGCCTGGAGCGGGGCCGAGGGGGATACGCAGTATTTT